Sequencing of this T cell receptor beta chain was carried out in a study of breast tumors, draining lymph nodes, adjacent tissues (dated by TCRdb to about 2016). Notes on the research overall: In breast cancer patients, the study compared the TCR beta repertoires of tumor, adjacent nontumor tissue and axillary lymph nodes. In human breast cancer, the study set out to evaluate how tumor, surrounding tissue and draining lymph node repertoires relate to one another and whether T cells may move between these sites. On the study overall, not on this receptor specifically: The conclusion that tumor T cells originate in lymph nodes was presented as consistent with a hypothesis rather than as directly demonstrated. The data were judged consistent with most tumor T cells deriving from the lymph node and then expanding within tumor tissue. Tumor and nontumor tissue repertoires were found to be significantly more similar in luminal-like than in basal-like breast cancer. T-cell repertoire diversity in tumors was found to be lower than in lymph nodes but higher than in nontumor tissue, and preferential V and J gene usage was observed.

A word on this clonotype: Which antigen it targets is not known. One base away there is no much larger clone; base qualities are not given.

The reads were generated on an Illumina HiSeq 2000. TCR beta chain libraries were generated through multiplex PCR amplification. High-throughput sequencing was used to analyze the amplified TCR beta chain products. The public reads were reprocessed in TCRdb via fastp at Q25 and MiXCR, keeping in-frame beta chains. Every entry covers one CDR3 protein and lists the most common genes and DNA from its rows. In this sample the table shows about 230,000 distinct CDR3 sequences, less than 40% of which occur a single time. The ten largest clones add up to 1.2% to 1.5% of the sample. Lymph node samples were obtained from the axillary draining lymph nodes of breast cancer patients. The cysteine opens and the phenylalanine closes a CDR3 of 16 amino acids. Just the 48-base CDR3 DNA is kept, in frame starting at base 1. V is reduced by 0 bases and J by 7 bases, leaving a spacing of 15 bases between them. Reading the germline V gene (reference sequence) gives CDR1 LNHNV and CDR2 YYDKDF.

The clonotype was recovered from a female donor with breast cancer. Some clones in this sample may be carry-over from other donors' samples. This chain is built from TRBV15 and TRBJ1-4; tentative D gene TRBD1, with 5 bases matching. Material: axillary lymph node tissue. The CDR3 corresponds to CATSRDSGRDSEKLFF. The sequence in DNA is TGTGCCACCAGCAGAGATAGTGGCAGGGATAGTGAAAAACTGTTTTTT. Extended through the reference TRBV15 and TRBJ1-4 proteins, this CDR3 yields the full variable domain: DAMVIQNPRYQVTQFGKPVTLSCSQTLNHNVMYWYQQKSSQAPKLLFHYYDKDFNNEADTPDNFQSRRPNTSFCFLDIRSPGLGDTAMYLCATSRDSGRDSEKLFFGSGTQLSVL.